A selection of T cell receptor beta chains follows, all from one sample in a study of T cell repertoires in cytomegalovirus infection. TCRdb redid the calling of the reads with MiXCR, one entry per CDR3 protein. The sample has around 170,000 distinct CDR3 sequences; about 15% are singletons. The specimen was PBMCs. The receptors stem from a human donor in good health (CMV status not recorded). Some clones in this sample may be carry-over from other donors' samples. The CDR3 runs from the conserved cysteine through the conserved F or W. D genes are given only for firm matches. The size of a clone is reported for some rows only, either as once, few or many, or as a class for expanded clones.

TRBJ1-5 TRBV12-3/TRBV12-4 NA many TGTGCCAGCAGTGAAACAGGGATTGGGCAACAGCCCCAGCATTTT CASSETGIGQQPQHF
TRBJ2-1 TRBV7-2 TRBD1 many TGTGCCAGCAGCTCGCCACGGGACAGGAAATACAATGAGCAGTTCTTC CASSSPRDRKYNEQFF
TRBJ2-1 TRBV7-2 NA many TGTGCCAGCAGCCCCGGTTTAGATGAGCAGTTCTTC CASSPGLDEQFF
TRBJ2-1 TRBV19 NA many TGTGCCAGTAGTATAGAATTCCTGGGACCAACTAATGAGCAGTTCTTC CASSIEFLGPTNEQFF
TRBJ2-6 TRBV6-5 TRBD1 few TGTGCCAGCGCCTTCTTGGGACAGGGGGCCAACGTCCTGACTTTC CASAFLGQGANVLTF
TRBJ2-3 TRBV12-3/TRBV12-4 TRBD1 many TGTGCCAGCAGCCGCAGGGACAGTGGATCCACAGATACGCAGTATTTT CASSRRDSGSTDTQYF
TRBJ1-6 TRBV28 TRBD1 few TGTGCCAGCGTAGGGACAGGGGGCTGGTATAATTCACCCCTCCACTTT CASVGTGGWYNSPLHF
TRBJ2-1 TRBV7-3 TRBD1 many TGTGCCAGCAGCCCCTCAGGGGGCAATGAGCAGTTCTTC CASSPSGGNEQFF
TRBJ2-1 TRBV15 NA few TGTGCCACCAGCAGGGCCGGGGCGGGACCCTACAATGAGCAGTTCTTC CATSRAGAGPYNEQFF
TRBJ2-1 TRBV11-3 NA many TGTGCCAGCAGCTTAGCCTCTTGGGGTGGTGAGCAGTTCTTC CASSLASWGGEQFF
TRBJ1-5 TRBV5-6 NA NA TGTGCCACTTCGGAAGGAGGGTTGAATCAGCCCCAGCATTTT CATSEGGLNQPQHF
TRBJ2-3 TRBV10-2 NA NA TGCGCCAGCATTTCTACTACTAGCACAGATACGCAGTATTTT CASISTTSTDTQYF
TRBJ2-4 TRBV18 NA few TGTGCCAGCTCACCCACTGCAGGAGATGGGGCCAAAAACATTCAGTACTTC CASSPTAGDGAKNIQYF
TRBJ2-5 TRBV7-2 TRBD2 NA TGTGCCAGCAGCTATAAGCGGGACCCTCGCGGAGAGACCCAGTACTTC CASSYKRDPRGETQYF